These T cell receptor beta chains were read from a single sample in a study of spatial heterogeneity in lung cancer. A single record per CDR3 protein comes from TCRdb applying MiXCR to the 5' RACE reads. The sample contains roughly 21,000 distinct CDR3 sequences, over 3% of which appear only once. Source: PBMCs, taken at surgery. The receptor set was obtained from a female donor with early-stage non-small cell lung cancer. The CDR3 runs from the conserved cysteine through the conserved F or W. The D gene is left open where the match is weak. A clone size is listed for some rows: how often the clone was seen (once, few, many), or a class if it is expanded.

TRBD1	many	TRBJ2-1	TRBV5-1	CASSSGQDPWEQFF	TGCGCCAGCAGCTCCGGACAGGACCCATGGGAGCAGTTCTTC
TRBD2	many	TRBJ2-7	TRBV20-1	CSAPPSGSGVGEQYF	TGCAGTGCTCCGCCTAGCGGGAGTGGGGTCGGCGAGCAGTACTTC
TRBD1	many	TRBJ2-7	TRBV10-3	CAISAGGLTYEQYF	TGTGCCATCAGTGCAGGGGGATTAACCTACGAGCAGTACTTC
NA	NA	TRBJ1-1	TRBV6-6	CPSSSGGEHEAFF	TGTCCCAGCAGTTCGGGCGGGGAACACGAAGCTTTCTTT
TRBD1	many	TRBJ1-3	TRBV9	CASSGGTGAGNTIYF	TGTGCCAGCAGCGGAGGGACAGGGGCTGGAAACACCATATATTTT
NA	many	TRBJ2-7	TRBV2	CASSPQGGGEQYF	TGTGCCAGCAGCCCACAGGGGGGGGGCGAGCAGTACTTC
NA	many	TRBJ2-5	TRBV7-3	CASSPGKGETQYF	TGTGCCAGCAGCCCAGGAAAAGGAGAGACCCAGTACTTC
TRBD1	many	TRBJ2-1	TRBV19	CASSIGTGDYEQFF	TGTGCCAGTAGTATTGGGACAGGGGATTATGAGCAGTTCTTC
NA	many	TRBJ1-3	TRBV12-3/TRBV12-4	CASRLGGNTIYF	TGTGCCAGCAGGTTGGGCGGAAACACCATATATTTT
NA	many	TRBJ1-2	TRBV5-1	CASSLVPEDTYGYTF	TGCGCCAGCAGCTTGGTACCCGAGGACACGTATGGCTACACCTTC
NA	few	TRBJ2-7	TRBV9	CASSVCGRERSYEQYF	TGTGCCAGCAGCGTATGTGGCAGGGAAAGGTCCTACGAGCAGTACTTC
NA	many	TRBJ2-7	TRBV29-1	CSVGRELDEQYF	TGCAGCGTTGGCAGGGAACTAGACGAGCAGTACTTC
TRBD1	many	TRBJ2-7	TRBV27	CASSFRDRSYEQYF	TGTGCCAGCAGTTTTCGGGACAGGTCCTACGAGCAGTACTTC
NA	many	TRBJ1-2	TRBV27	CASSLSAVTNYGYTF	TGTGCCAGCAGTTTATCGGCGGTGACTAACTATGGCTACACCTTC
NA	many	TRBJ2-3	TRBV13	CASSLRRRGRTDTQYF	TGTGCCAGCAGCTTAAGGAGGAGGGGGCGCACAGATACGCAGTATTTT
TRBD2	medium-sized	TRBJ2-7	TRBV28	CASSGTSHEQYF	TGTGCCAGCAGCGGGACTAGCCACGAGCAGTACTTC
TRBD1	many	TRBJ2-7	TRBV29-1	CSVMTGGVYEQYF	TGCAGCGTTATGACAGGGGGAGTCTACGAGCAGTACTTC
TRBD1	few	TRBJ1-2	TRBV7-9	CASSLEGQGDGYTF	TGTGCCAGCAGCTTGGAGGGACAGGGGGACGGCTACACCTTC
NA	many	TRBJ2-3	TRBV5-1	CASSVNSQGTDTQYF	TGCGCCAGCAGCGTGAACTCTCAGGGCACAGATACGCAGTATTTT
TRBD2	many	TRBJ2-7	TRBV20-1	CRADSGRAYEQYF	TGCAGGGCTGATAGCGGGAGGGCATACGAGCAGTACTTC
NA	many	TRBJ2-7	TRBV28	CASSLAVRVAEQYF	TGTGCCAGCAGTTTGGCGGTCAGGGTTGCCGAGCAGTACTTC
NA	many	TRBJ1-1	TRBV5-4	CASSLVAVATEAFF	TGTGCCAGCAGCTTGGTAGCAGTGGCCACTGAAGCTTTCTTT
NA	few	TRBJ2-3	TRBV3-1	CASSQVVGGISRDTQYF	TGTGCCAGCAGCCAAGTCGTTGGCGGGATTAGTAGAGATACGCAGTATTTT
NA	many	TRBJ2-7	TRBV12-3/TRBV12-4	CASSLIQKALYEQYF	TGTGCCAGCAGTCTTATACAGAAAGCGCTCTACGAGCAGTACTTC
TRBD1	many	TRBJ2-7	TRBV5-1	CASSDRDRGYEQYF	TGCGCCAGCAGCGACCGGGACAGGGGCTACGAGCAGTACTTC
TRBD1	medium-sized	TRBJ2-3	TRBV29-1	CSASTGVQADTQYF	TGCAGCGCCTCGACAGGGGTCCAGGCAGATACGCAGTATTTT
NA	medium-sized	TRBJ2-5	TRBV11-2	CASSTVGGLLGETQYF	TGTGCCAGCAGTACTGTGGGGGGGCTGTTAGGAGAGACCCAGTACTTC
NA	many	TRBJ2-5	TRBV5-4	CASSLSTGQETQYF	TGTGCCAGCAGCTTGAGCACAGGGCAAGAGACCCAGTACTTC
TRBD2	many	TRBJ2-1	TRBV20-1	CSAPKSGLAPLNEQFF	TGCAGTGCGCCCAAATCGGGACTAGCGCCCTTGAATGAGCAGTTCTTC
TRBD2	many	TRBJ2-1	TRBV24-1	CATSGGGRSYNEQFF	TGTGCCACCAGTGGGGGCGGGAGGTCCTACAATGAGCAGTTCTTC
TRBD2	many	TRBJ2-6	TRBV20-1	CSARWRGRLSGANVLTF	TGCAGTGCTAGATGGCGCGGGAGGCTTTCTGGGGCCAACGTCCTGACTTTC
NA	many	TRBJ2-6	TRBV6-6	CASRWETGGANVLTF	TGTGCCAGCAGATGGGAGACGGGTGGGGCCAACGTCCTGACTTTC
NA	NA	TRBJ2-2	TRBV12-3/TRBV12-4	CASSFGGDTGELFF	TGTGCCAGCAGTTTCGGAGGGGACACCGGGGAGCTGTTTTTT
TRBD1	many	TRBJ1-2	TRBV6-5	CASSRRGQVTIGYTF	TGTGCCAGCAGTCGCCGGGGACAGGTTACGATTGGCTACACCTTC
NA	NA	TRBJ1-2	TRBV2	CANRSPGRLLDGYTF	TGTGCCAACCGCAGTCCGGGACGGCTTTTGGATGGCTACACCTTC
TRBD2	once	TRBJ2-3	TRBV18	CASSPASGRDTQYF	TGTGCCAGCTCGCCGGCTAGCGGGCGGGATACGCAGTATTTT
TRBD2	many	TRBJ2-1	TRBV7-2	CASRRPLAGGRNEQFF	TGTGCCAGCCGCCGCCCCCTAGCGGGAGGGCGCAATGAGCAGTTCTTC
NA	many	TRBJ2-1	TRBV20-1	CSARVLDNEQFF	TGCAGTGCTAGAGTTCTCGACAATGAGCAGTTCTTC
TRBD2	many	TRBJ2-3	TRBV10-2	CASSPRTSGTDTQYF	TGCGCCAGCAGCCCCCGGACTAGCGGCACAGATACGCAGTATTTT
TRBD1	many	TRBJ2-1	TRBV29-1	CSVEDGPPGGPWNEQFF	TGCAGCGTTGAAGATGGACCCCCAGGGGGCCCGTGGAATGAGCAGTTCTTC
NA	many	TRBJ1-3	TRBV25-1	CASSEYRDNSGNTIYF	TGTGCCAGCAGTGAATATCGGGATAACTCTGGAAACACCATATATTTT
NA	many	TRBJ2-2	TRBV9	CASSVEVGELFF	TGTGCCAGCAGCGTAGAGGTCGGGGAGCTGTTTTTT
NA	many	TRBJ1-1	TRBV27	CASSLLGGSGARTNTEAFF	TGTGCCAGCAGTTTATTAGGAGGCTCCGGGGCCCGGACGAACACTGAAGCTTTCTTT
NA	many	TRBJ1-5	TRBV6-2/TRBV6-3	CASSLGGHQPQHF	TGTGCCAGCAGTCTGGGGGGCCATCAGCCCCAGCATTTT
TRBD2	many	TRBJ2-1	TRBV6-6	CASTLTSGRRSYNEQFF	TGTGCCAGCACCCTCACTAGCGGGAGGCGGTCCTACAATGAGCAGTTCTTC
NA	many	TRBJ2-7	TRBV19	CASTNGDYEQYF	TGTGCCAGTACCAACGGTGACTACGAGCAGTACTTC
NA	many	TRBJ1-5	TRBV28	CASRSTWGSNQPQHF	TGTGCCAGCAGGAGCACGTGGGGGAGCAATCAGCCCCAGCATTTT
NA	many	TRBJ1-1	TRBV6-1	CASSEGGGEAFF	TGTGCCAGCAGTGAAGGTGGGGGTGAAGCTTTCTTT
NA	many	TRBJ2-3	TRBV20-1	CGGRTGSGTDTQYF	TGCGGGGGGCGGACAGGCAGTGGCACAGATACGCAGTATTTT
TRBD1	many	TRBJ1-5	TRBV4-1	CASSQDPYGTGGRQPQHF	TGCGCCAGCAGCCAAGATCCTTACGGGACAGGGGGCCGACAGCCCCAGCATTTT
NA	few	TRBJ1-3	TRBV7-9	CASSGTSPGKANTIYF	TGTGCCAGCAGCGGAACATCGCCAGGGAAGGCAAACACCATATATTTT
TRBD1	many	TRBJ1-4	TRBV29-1	CSVGQSGANEKLFF	TGCAGCGTGGGACAGTCAGGGGCTAATGAAAAACTGTTTTTT
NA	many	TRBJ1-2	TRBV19	CASGRQSHYGYTF	TGTGCCAGTGGAAGACAATCACACTATGGCTACACCTTC
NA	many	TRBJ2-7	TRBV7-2	CASSSLSGPGTYEQYF	TGTGCCAGCAGCTCCCTTTCGGGGCCTGGCACCTACGAGCAGTACTTC
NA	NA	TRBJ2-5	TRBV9	CASSATRTPQETQYF	TGTGCCAGCAGCGCAACAAGGACTCCGCAAGAGACCCAGTACTTC
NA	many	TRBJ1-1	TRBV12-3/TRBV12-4	CASSLGGRISNTEAFF	TGTGCCAGCAGTTTAGGGGGTCGGATATCGAACACTGAAGCTTTCTTT
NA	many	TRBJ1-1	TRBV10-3	CAISAQGNTEAFF	TGTGCCATCAGTGCCCAGGGGAACACTGAAGCTTTCTTT
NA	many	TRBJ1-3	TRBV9	CASGTYSGNTIYF	TGTGCCAGCGGAACTTACTCTGGAAACACCATATATTTT
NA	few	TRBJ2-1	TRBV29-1	CSVEIGLSWYNEQFF	TGCAGCGTTGAAATAGGCCTCTCTTGGTACAATGAGCAGTTCTTC